One and the same sample provided the 5 T cell receptor beta chains below, sequenced in a study of blood T cell repertoires in COVID-19. Sequencing used immunoSEQ multiplex PCR; TCRdb keeps in-frame clones, though not all of them. The table has some 220,000 clones, 70% to 85% seen once; the top ten hold approximately 1.3%. The sequencing sample was made of PBMCs or T cells enriched from blood (not recorded which). All receptors come from a woman between 35 and 50 years old with acute COVID-19.

This clone has a single count. Here the CDR3 reads CATSRVRNEQFF. The CDR3 nucleotides read TGTGCCACCAGCAGGGTGAGGAATGAGCAGTTCTTC. The chain carries TRBV15 and TRBJ2-1; D gene uncertain. This CDR3 spans 12 amino acids. Germline-derived CDR1 and CDR2 are LNHNV and YYDKDF (reference sequence). The V end was cut by 3 bases, the J end by 7 bases, with 7 bases between.

The chain combines TRBV5-4 with TRBJ2-7; D may be TRBD2 (6 bases). This CDR3 has 13 residues. The germline CDR1 and CDR2 sequences are SGHNT and YYREEE (reference sequence). The V and J ends lost 4 bases and 1 base respectively, with 9 bases between them. CDR3 loop: CASSLRGSYEQYF. The CDR3 DNA follows: TGTGCCAGCAGCCTGCGGGGTTCCTACGAGCAGTACTTC. Full variable domain (remainder filled in from reference TRBV5-4 and TRBJ2-7): ETGVTQSPTHLIKTRGQQVTLRCSSQSGHNTVSWYQQALGQGPQFIFQYYREEENGRGNFPPRFSGLQFPNYSSELNVNALELDDSALYLCASSLRGSYEQYFGPGTRLTVT.

The rearrangement joins TRBV5-1 to TRBJ1-2; weak D call: TRBD1 (6 bases). Germline CDR1 is SGHRS and CDR2 is YFSETQ. Trimming removed 0 bases at V and 0 bases at J, with 9 bases between. The CDR3 is made up of 15 amino acids. The CDR3 nucleotides read TGCGCCAGCAGCTTGGAGGCAGGGGCTAACTATGGCTACACCTTC. As protein: CASSLEAGANYGYTF.

The chain joins TRBV19 to TRBJ1-5; no definite D call. V lost 1 base, J lost 2 bases, and 12 bases lay in between. Germline V gene lookup returns CDR1 LNHDA and CDR2 SQIVND (reference sequence). CDR3 length: 16 residues. The CDR3 loop is CASSIAEGWGNQPQHF. CDR3 bases: TGTGCCAGTAGTATAGCGGAGGGTTGGGGCAATCAGCCCCAGCATTTT.

This clone occurred a few times. The chain employs TRBV5-1 and TRBJ2-1; 13 bases map to TRBD2. This CDR3 has 17 amino acids. J was trimmed by 10 bases and V by 5 bases; bases with no gene match: 15. Germline loops: CDR1 SGHRS, CDR2 YFSETQ. The CDR3 loop reads CASRLSRWTSGGIEQFF. Here the CDR3 DNA reads TGCGCCAGCAGATTATCCCGGTGGACTAGCGGGGGTATCGAGCAGTTCTTC.